The source of this T cell receptor (beta chain) is a study of cytomegalovirus exposure and HLA in healthy donors. Study-level information: An early data release held some 85 million unique TCRs from HLA-typed donors. Findings and limits, study-wide: According to a later analysis, donors in an Asian-associated ancestry cluster reportedly had fewer N-insertions than the roughly 670-donor mean. Per a prior analysis, the majority of TCR beta V segments were productive roughly 90% or roughly 30% of the time.

The CDR3 has 15 residues. After removal of 2 bases from V and 3 bases from J, the junction contained 5 bases not matched to a gene. In germline, CDR1 is MGHRA, CDR2 YSYEKL. The PCR ran on 60 Vbeta and 13 Jbeta primers. Measured with immunoSEQ multiplex PCR; TCRdb has only the in-frame clones, and not every one. The data hold under 150,000 clones, with around 66% observed a single time. On this clone: Antigen unknown.

J is TRBJ2-5 and V is TRBV4-1; TRBD2 matches 8 bases. Sequencing was performed on PBMCs. This TCR was sampled from a man aged 18 to 35 in good health and CMV-seropositive. The CDR3 DNA sequence: TGCGCCAGCAGCCAACAAACAGCGGGGGAAGAGACCCAGTACTTC. This translates into CASSQQTAGEETQYF.